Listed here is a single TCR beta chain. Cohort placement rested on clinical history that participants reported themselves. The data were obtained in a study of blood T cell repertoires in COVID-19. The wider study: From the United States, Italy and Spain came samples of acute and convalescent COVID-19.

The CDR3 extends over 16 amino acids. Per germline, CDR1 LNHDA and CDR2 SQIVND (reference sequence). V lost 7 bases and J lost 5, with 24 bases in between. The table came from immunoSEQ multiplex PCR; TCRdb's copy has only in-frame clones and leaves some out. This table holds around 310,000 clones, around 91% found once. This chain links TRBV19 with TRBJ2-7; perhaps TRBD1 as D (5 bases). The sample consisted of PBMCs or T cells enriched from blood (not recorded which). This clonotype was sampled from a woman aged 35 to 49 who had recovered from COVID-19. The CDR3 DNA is TGTGCCAGTACCATAAGTGGGCAGGGTGGTATCGACGAGCAGTACTTC. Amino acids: CASTISGQGGIDEQYF. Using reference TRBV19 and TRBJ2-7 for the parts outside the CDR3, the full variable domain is DGGITQSPKYLFRKEGQNVTLSCEQNLNHDAMYWYRQDPGQGLRLIYYSQIVNDFQKGDIAEGYSVSREKKESFPLTVTSAQKNPTAFYLCASTISGQGGIDEQYFGPGTRLTVT.